The rows below give T cell receptor beta chains drawn from one sample of a study of metastatic and nonmetastatic thyroid tumors. TCRdb reprocessed the PCR reads using MiXCR. Among around 19,000 clones listed, roughly 31% were seen once. Source material: blood. The source is a female donor with papillary thyroid cancer or a benign thyroid nodule (not recorded which). Some clones in this sample may be carry-over from other donors' samples. The CDR3 runs from the conserved cysteine through the conserved F or W. The D gene is left open where the match is weak. Size tells how often a clone was seen (once, few, many) or the class of an expanded clone, and some rows leave it out.

DNA: TGTGCCAGCAGTGATTGGGACGGGGGATACGAGCAGTACTTC
CDR3: CASSDWDGGYEQYF
V: TRBV6-1
J: TRBJ2-7
size: -
D: -

DNA: TGTGCCAGCAGGACCGGGACAGGGGGTTGGGAGCAGTTCTTC
CDR3: CASRTGTGGWEQFF
V: TRBV6-1
J: TRBJ2-1
size: -
D: TRBD1

DNA: TGTGCCAGCAGTGATGCCCTAGCGGGGCGGCCTTTTAGCACAGATACGCAGTATTTT
CDR3: CASSDALAGRPFSTDTQYF
V: TRBV2
J: TRBJ2-3
size: many
D: TRBD2

DNA: TGTGCCAGCACTCATGTTCGGGGGGCGGTGAACACTGAAGCTTTCTTT
CDR3: CASTHVRGAVNTEAFF
V: TRBV2
J: TRBJ1-1
size: many
D: -

DNA: TGTGCCAGCAGCCACGGACAGGGGGGCAACGAGCAGTACTTC
CDR3: CASSHGQGGNEQYF
V: TRBV3-1
J: TRBJ2-7
size: medium-sized
D: TRBD1

DNA: TGTGCCAGTAGTATGACAGCGCTCGGGGAGCTGTTTTTT
CDR3: CASSMTALGELFF
V: TRBV19
J: TRBJ2-2
size: few
D: -

DNA: TGTGCCAGCATAAAAAACTCGTGGGACAGGGGGCTTGATACGCAGTATTTT
CDR3: CASIKNSWDRGLDTQYF
V: TRBV12-3/TRBV12-4
J: TRBJ2-3
size: few
D: TRBD1

DNA: TGTGCCACCAGTGATGCTGACAGGCCCTACACCTTC
CDR3: CATSDADRPYTF
V: TRBV24-1
J: TRBJ1-2
size: medium-sized
D: -

DNA: TGCGCCAGCAGCCAAGGGAATAGCGGGAGGGTTTTAGATACGCAGTATTTT
CDR3: CASSQGNSGRVLDTQYF
V: TRBV4-3
J: TRBJ2-3
size: many
D: TRBD2

DNA: TGTGCCAGCAGTGAACTAGCGGGGGGATTTTCCTACGAGCAGTACTTC
CDR3: CASSELAGGFSYEQYF
V: TRBV6-1
J: TRBJ2-7
size: medium-sized
D: TRBD2

DNA: TGTGCCAGCAGTGGGGGCGGGGAGACCCAGTACTTC
CDR3: CASSGGGETQYF
V: TRBV2
J: TRBJ2-5
size: many
D: -

DNA: TGTGCCAGCTCACCGGGACCGACCCCTGCGGACACTGAAGCTTTCTTT
CDR3: CASSPGPTPADTEAFF
V: TRBV18
J: TRBJ1-1
size: medium-sized
D: -

DNA: TGTGCCTGGAGTGACGCGGACTGGTACCAAGAGACCCAGTACTTC
CDR3: CAWSDADWYQETQYF
V: TRBV30
J: TRBJ2-5
size: medium-sized
D: -

DNA: TGTGCCAGCATCTTAGCTCTGTCAGGTAGCGGGCAGTACTTC
CDR3: CASILALSGSGQYF
V: TRBV7-6
J: TRBJ2-7
size: -
D: -

DNA: TGCGCCAGCAGCCCAATTCAGGGGTCCCGTGGCTACACCTTC
CDR3: CASSPIQGSRGYTF
V: TRBV4-3
J: TRBJ1-2
size: -
D: -

DNA: TGTGCCAGCAGCTTAAAGGGCAGGGCTCAGCCCCAGCATTTT
CDR3: CASSLKGRAQPQHF
V: TRBV7-3
J: TRBJ1-5
size: many
D: -

DNA: TGCGCCAGCAGCCAAGATTCAGGGGGAGGCTACACCTTC
CDR3: CASSQDSGGGYTF
V: TRBV4-1
J: TRBJ1-2
size: -
D: TRBD1

DNA: TGCGCCAGCAGCCTCGGACTAGCGGGGGGTGAGACCCAGTACTTC
CDR3: CASSLGLAGGETQYF
V: TRBV4-1
J: TRBJ2-5
size: -
D: TRBD2

DNA: TGCAGTGCCCAGAATCCGAAGTCCTCCTACGAGCAGTACTTC
CDR3: CSAQNPKSSYEQYF
V: TRBV20-1
J: TRBJ2-7
size: -
D: -

DNA: TGTGCCAGCTCACCTCAGGGCCGCACCTACGAGCAGTACTTC
CDR3: CASSPQGRTYEQYF
V: TRBV18
J: TRBJ2-7
size: few
D: -

DNA: TGTGCCAGCAGCGACCCCCGCCTCTACTATGGCTACACCTTC
CDR3: CASSDPRLYYGYTF
V: TRBV7-9
J: TRBJ1-2
size: many
D: -

DNA: TGCAGTGCGGCCCCGGGACCCGAGGGTCAGCCCCAGCATTTT
CDR3: CSAAPGPEGQPQHF
V: TRBV20-1
J: TRBJ1-5
size: -
D: -

DNA: TGTGCCAGCAGTGAGTACAGGGGAAGATCACCCCTCCACTTT
CDR3: CASSEYRGRSPLHF
V: TRBV6-1
J: TRBJ1-6
size: -
D: TRBD1

DNA: TGTGCCAGCGATCTTTCTGGAAACACCATATATTTT
CDR3: CASDLSGNTIYF
V: TRBV6-1
J: TRBJ1-3
size: few
D: -

DNA: TGTGCCAGCAGCTCATTAGCGGGGGGTAGGGATACGCAGTATTTT
CDR3: CASSSLAGGRDTQYF
V: TRBV7-8
J: TRBJ2-3
size: many
D: TRBD2

DNA: TGTGCCAGCAGCTTTAGCCGCGGGTTGGGCACCGGGGAGCTGTTTTTT
CDR3: CASSFSRGLGTGELFF
V: TRBV13
J: TRBJ2-2
size: medium-sized
D: -

DNA: TGTGTCAGCAGCTTGAGCGGGAGGGCCAGCAATGAGCAATTCTTC
CDR3: CVSSLSGRASNEQFF
V: TRBV11-1
J: TRBJ2-1
size: -
D: TRBD2

DNA: TGTGCCAGCAGCAGCAGGTTCACAGATACGCAGTATTTT
CDR3: CASSSRFTDTQYF
V: TRBV7-2
J: TRBJ2-3
size: once
D: -

DNA: TGTGCCAGCAGCTCGAGACCGAGCTTAATCACTGAAGCTTTCTTT
CDR3: CASSSRPSLITEAFF
V: TRBV7-2
J: TRBJ1-1
size: once
D: -

DNA: TGTGCCAGTAAGACAGGGAACACTGAAGCTTTCTTT
CDR3: CASKTGNTEAFF
V: TRBV6-2/TRBV6-3
J: TRBJ1-1
size: many
D: -

DNA: TGTGCCAGTAGTAAGAGGGGACAGGGAACGACTAATGAAAAACTGTTTTTT
CDR3: CASSKRGQGTTNEKLFF
V: TRBV19
J: TRBJ1-4
size: -
D: TRBD1

DNA: TGTGCCAGCAGCCTAGGGACTAGCGGGAGGAGCCACGAGCAGTACTTC
CDR3: CASSLGTSGRSHEQYF
V: TRBV7-6
J: TRBJ2-7
size: many
D: TRBD2

DNA: TGTGTCAGCAGTGACCGGGACGATGGAAACACCATATATTTT
CDR3: CVSSDRDDGNTIYF
V: TRBV2
J: TRBJ1-3
size: -
D: -

DNA: TGCGCCAGCAGCCAAGATCTATACAGGGGGATCTACGAGCAGTACTTC
CDR3: CASSQDLYRGIYEQYF
V: TRBV4-1
J: TRBJ2-7
size: few
D: TRBD1

DNA: TGCGCCAGCAGCTTGCTTGGCGGGGGAACCTTCGACAATGAGCAGTTCTTC
CDR3: CASSLLGGGTFDNEQFF
V: TRBV5-1
J: TRBJ2-1
size: few
D: TRBD2

DNA: TGTGCCAGCAGTTACGGAAGACGCTACACCTTC
CDR3: CASSYGRRYTF
V: TRBV6-5
J: TRBJ1-2
size: -
D: -

DNA: TGTGCCAGCAGCTCCCTTGGGGGGGAGCTGTTTTTT
CDR3: CASSSLGGELFF
V: TRBV7-2
J: TRBJ2-2
size: few
D: -

DNA: TGTGCCAGCAGTCGAGGACCGCCGTGGGGCACTGAAGCTTTCTTT
CDR3: CASSRGPPWGTEAFF
V: TRBV28
J: TRBJ1-1
size: many
D: -

DNA: TGCAGTGCTAGACAGGCGCCTAATCAGCCCCAGCATTTT
CDR3: CSARQAPNQPQHF
V: TRBV20-1
J: TRBJ1-5
size: -
D: -

DNA: TGTGCCAGCAGAGGACAGACAACTAACACTGAAGCTTTCTTT
CDR3: CASRGQTTNTEAFF
V: TRBV2
J: TRBJ1-1
size: many
D: -

DNA: TGTGCCAGCAGCCCACGTTATAACTATTGCTACACCTTC
CDR3: CASSPRYNYCYTF
V: TRBV12-3/TRBV12-4
J: TRBJ1-2
size: -
D: -

DNA: TGTGCCAGCAGCCAAGATCCAACCTTATATGGCTACACCTTC
CDR3: CASSQDPTLYGYTF
V: TRBV14
J: TRBJ1-2
size: -
D: -

DNA: TGTGCCAGCAGTGGGGGTCGACAGGGGATGAGCTCCTATAATTCACCCCTCCACTTT
CDR3: CASSGGRQGMSSYNSPLHF
V: TRBV2
J: TRBJ1-6
size: -
D: TRBD1

DNA: TGTGCCAGCAGCTTGGGCGCAGCTGAATTACCTCGAGCTTTCTTT
CDR3: CASSLGAAELPRAFF
V: TRBV5-6
J: TRBJ1-1
size: many
D: -

DNA: TGTGCCAGCAGCCAAGGGGGCGTAGGGCGCAATGAGCAGTTCTTC
CDR3: CASSQGGVGRNEQFF
V: TRBV3-1
J: TRBJ2-1
size: many
D: -

DNA: TGTGCCAGCAGCCTTATTAGCACAGATACGCAGTATTTT
CDR3: CASSLISTDTQYF
V: TRBV14
J: TRBJ2-3
size: many
D: -